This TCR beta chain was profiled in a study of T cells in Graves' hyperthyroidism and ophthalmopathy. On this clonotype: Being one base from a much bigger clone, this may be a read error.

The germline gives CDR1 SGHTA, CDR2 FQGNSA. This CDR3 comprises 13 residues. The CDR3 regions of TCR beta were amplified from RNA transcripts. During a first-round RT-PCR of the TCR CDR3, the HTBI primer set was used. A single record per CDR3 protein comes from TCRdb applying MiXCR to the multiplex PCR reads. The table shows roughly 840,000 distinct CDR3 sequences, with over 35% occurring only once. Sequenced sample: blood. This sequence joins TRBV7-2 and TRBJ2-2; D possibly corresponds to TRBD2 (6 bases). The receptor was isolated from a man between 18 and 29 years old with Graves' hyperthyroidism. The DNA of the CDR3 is TGTTCCAGCAGCTTAGCGGCCACCGGGGAGCTGTTTTTT. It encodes CSSSLAATGELFF.